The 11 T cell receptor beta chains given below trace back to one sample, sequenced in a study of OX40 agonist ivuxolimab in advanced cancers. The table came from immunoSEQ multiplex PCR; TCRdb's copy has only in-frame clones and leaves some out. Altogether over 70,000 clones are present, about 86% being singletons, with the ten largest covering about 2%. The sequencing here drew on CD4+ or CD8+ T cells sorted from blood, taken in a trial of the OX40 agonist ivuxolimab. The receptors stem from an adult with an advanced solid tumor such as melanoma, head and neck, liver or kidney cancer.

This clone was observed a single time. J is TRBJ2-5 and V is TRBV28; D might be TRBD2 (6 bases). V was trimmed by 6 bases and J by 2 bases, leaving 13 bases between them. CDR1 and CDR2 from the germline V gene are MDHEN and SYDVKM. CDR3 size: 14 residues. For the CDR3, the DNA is TGTGCCAGCAGCTTCTGGGGGGAGCAAGAGACCCAGTACTTC. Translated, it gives CASSFWGEQETQYF.

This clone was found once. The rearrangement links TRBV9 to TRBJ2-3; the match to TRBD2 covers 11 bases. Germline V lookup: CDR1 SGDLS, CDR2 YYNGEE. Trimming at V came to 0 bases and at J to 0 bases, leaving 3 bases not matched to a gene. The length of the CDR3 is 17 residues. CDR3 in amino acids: CASSVGASGGSTDTQYF. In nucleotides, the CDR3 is TGTGCCAGCAGCGTAGGGGCTAGCGGGGGGAGCACAGATACGCAGTATTTT. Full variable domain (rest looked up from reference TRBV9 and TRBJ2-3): DSGVTQTPKHLITATGQRVTLRCSPRSGDLSVYWYQQSLDQGLQFLIQYYNGEERAKGNILERFSAQQFPDLHSELNLSSLELGDSALYFCASSVGASGGSTDTQYFGPGTRLTVL.

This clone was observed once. The CDR3 region is CASSVNRGGGLETQYF. The CDR3 DNA reads as TGCGCCAGCAGCGTAAACAGGGGCGGAGGGTTGGAGACCCAGTACTTC. The chain uses TRBV5-1 and TRBJ2-5; tentative D call: TRBD1 (7 bases). Trimming took off 4 bases at V and 5 bases at J, with 21 bases between the two ends. Germline V gene lookup returns CDR1 SGHRS and CDR2 YFSETQ. This CDR3 spans 16 amino acids.

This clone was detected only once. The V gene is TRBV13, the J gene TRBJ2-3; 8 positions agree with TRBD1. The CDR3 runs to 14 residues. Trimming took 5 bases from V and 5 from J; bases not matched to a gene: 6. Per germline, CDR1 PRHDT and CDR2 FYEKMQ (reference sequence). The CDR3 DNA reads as TGTGCCAGCAGCCCGGGACAGGTCGGAGATACGCAGTATTTT. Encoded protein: CASSPGQVGDTQYF.

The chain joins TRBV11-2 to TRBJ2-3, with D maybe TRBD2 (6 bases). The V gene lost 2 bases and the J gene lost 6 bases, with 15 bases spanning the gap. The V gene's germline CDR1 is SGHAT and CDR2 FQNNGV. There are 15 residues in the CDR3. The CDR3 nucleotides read TGTGCCAGCAGCTTAAAGGAGTGGGGGGTCGATACGCAGTATTTT. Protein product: CASSLKEWGVDTQYF.

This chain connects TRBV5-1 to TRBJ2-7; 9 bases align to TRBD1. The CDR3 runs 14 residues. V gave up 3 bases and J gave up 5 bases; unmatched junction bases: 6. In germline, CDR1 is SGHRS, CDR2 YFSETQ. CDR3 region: CASSWGQGDNEQYF. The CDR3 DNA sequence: TGCGCCAGCAGCTGGGGACAGGGAGATAACGAGCAGTACTTC.

For the CDR3, the DNA is TGTGCCAGCAGGAGGACAGGGGGCACAGATACGCAGTATTTT. This sequence encodes CASRRTGGTDTQYF. The chain joins TRBV6-1 to TRBJ2-3; 9 positions agree with TRBD1. V shed 6 bases, J shed 1 base, and the junction held 2 bases outside the gene matches. The CDR3 spans 14 residues. CDR1 is MNHNS and CDR2 is SASEGT in the germline V gene.

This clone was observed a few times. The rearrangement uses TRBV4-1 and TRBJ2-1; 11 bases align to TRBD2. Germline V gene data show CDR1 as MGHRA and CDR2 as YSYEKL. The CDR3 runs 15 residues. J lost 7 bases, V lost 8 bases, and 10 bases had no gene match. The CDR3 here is CASRTLAGELNEQFF. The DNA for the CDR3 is TGCGCCAGCCGAACACTAGCGGGGGAGCTTAATGAGCAGTTCTTC.

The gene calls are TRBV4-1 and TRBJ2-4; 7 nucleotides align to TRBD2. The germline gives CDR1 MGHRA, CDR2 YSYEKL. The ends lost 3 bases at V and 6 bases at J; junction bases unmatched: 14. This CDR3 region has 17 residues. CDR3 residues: CASSQGIFGAGRNIQYF. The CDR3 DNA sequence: TGCGCCAGCAGCCAGGGGATCTTTGGAGCGGGGAGAAACATTCAGTACTTC.

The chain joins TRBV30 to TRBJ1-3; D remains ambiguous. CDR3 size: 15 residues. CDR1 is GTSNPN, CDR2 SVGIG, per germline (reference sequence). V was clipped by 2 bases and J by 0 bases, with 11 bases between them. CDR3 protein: CAWSNGLLSGNTIYF. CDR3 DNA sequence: TGTGCCTGGAGTAATGGGCTCCTCTCTGGAAACACCATATATTTT.

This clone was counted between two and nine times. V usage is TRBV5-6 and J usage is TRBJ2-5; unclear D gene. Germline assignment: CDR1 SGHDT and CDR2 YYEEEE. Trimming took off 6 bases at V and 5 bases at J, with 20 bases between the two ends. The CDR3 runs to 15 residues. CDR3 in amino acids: CASTGLKRREETQYF. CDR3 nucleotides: TGTGCCAGCACCGGGTTGAAGAGGCGTGAGGAGACCCAGTACTTC.